What follows are 27 T cell receptor beta chains derived from one specimen sequenced in a study of graft-versus-host responses after intestinal transplantation. Measured with immunoSEQ multiplex PCR; TCRdb has only the in-frame clones, and not every one. Of around 45,000 clones in the sample, about 95% were seen once. Sequenced here: PBMCs, sampled more than 310 days after intestinal transplant. Receptor source: a human patient who received an intestinal transplant, so some T cells may come from the graft donor.

This chain connects TRBV29-1 to TRBJ2-5; D is undetermined. This CDR3 has 11 residues. Germline loops: CDR1 SQVTM, CDR2 ANQGSEA. Trimming took off 5 bases at V and 14 bases at J, with 18 bases between the two ends. The CDR3 region has the DNA TGCAGCGTTCGCTCTGGCAGCTGGACCTACTTC. This gives the protein CSVRSGSWTYF. Variable domain in full (rest from reference TRBV29-1 and TRBJ2-5): SAVISQKPSRDICQRGTSLTIQCQVDSQVTMMFWYRQQPGQSLTLIATANQGSEATYESGFVIDKFPISRPNLTFSTLTVSNMSPEDSSIYLCSVRSGSWTYFGPGTRLLVL.

About this clone itself: The same CDR3 can be traced to other DNA sequences in this sample. The gene calls are TRBV11-3 and TRBJ2-3; TRBD2 agrees at 10 bases. V shed 1 base and J 0 bases; nucleotides not matched to a gene: 1. This CDR3 region has 16 residues. Germline-derived CDR1 and CDR2 are SGHNT and YENEEA. The CDR3 here is CASSLGTSGSTDTQYF. The CDR3, as DNA: TGTGCCAGCAGCTTAGGGACTAGCGGCAGCACAGATACGCAGTATTTT.

V usage is TRBV4-1 and J usage is TRBJ2-5, with a weak D call TRBD1 (5 bases). Germline V gene data show CDR1 as MGHRA and CDR2 as YSYEKL. Trimming took 6 bases from V and 2 from J, leaving 13 bases between them. CDR3 length: 14 residues. CDR3 coding DNA: TGCGCCAGCAGTCCCGGCGACAGTCAAGAGACCCAGTACTTC. This sequence encodes CASSPGDSQETQYF.

The CDR3 DNA sequence: TGTGCCAGTAGTTGGACCGTCGAGGTCGGAGACACCATATATTTT. Protein product: CASSWTVEVGDTIYF. The V and J genes are TRBV19 and TRBJ1-3; D is unresolved. The CDR3 covers 15 residues. V was clipped by 5 bases and J by 8 bases, with 19 bases between them. CDR1 LNHDA and CDR2 SQIVND come from the germline V gene (reference sequence).

This clone appeared a single time. The chain is built from TRBV25-1 and TRBJ1-1, with D possibly TRBD1 on 5 matching bases. Germline lookup yields CDR1 MGHDK and CDR2 SYGVNS. Between the trimmed V and J ends, which lost 4 bases and 4 bases, there was a span of 10 bases. The CDR3 contains 13 residues. This CDR3 reads CASSAPGGTEAFF. The CDR3, as DNA: TGTGCCAGCAGTGCCCCGGGGGGCACTGAAGCTTTCTTT.

The chain uses TRBV12-5 and TRBJ2-3, with no clear D. The V and J ends lost 0 bases and 0 bases respectively, with 13 bases between them. The CDR3 totals 17 residues. Germline-derived CDR1 and CDR2 are LGHNT and FRNRAP. CDR3 coding DNA: TGTGCTAGTGGTTTGGTAAGGGCCGTCTGGAGCACAGATACGCAGTATTTT. It is translated as CASGLVRAVWSTDTQYF.

The table lists this clone with a count of one. A read error may account for a junction end that differs from germline. The V gene is TRBV7-9, the J gene TRBJ2-7; tentative D call: TRBD2 (6 bases). Germline CDR1 is SEHNR and CDR2 is FQNEAQ (reference sequence). The length of the CDR3 is 13 residues. CDR3 in amino acids: CASSLDGGDRSHF. CDR3 coding DNA: TGTGCCAGCAGCTTAGATGGAGGGGACCGCTCACACTTC.

This sequence joins TRBV5-1 and TRBJ2-2; D is possibly TRBD2 (6 bases). CDR1 and CDR2 from the germline V gene are SGHRS and YFSETQ. Deletions cut 0 bases from V and 6 bases from J, with 15 bases between. The CDR3 totals 16 residues. The DNA of the CDR3 is TGCGCCAGCAGCTTGGGGAGGGGACCCGGATCCGGGGAGCTGTTTTTT. Protein sequence: CASSLGRGPGSGELFF. Complete variable domain (other parts from reference TRBV5-1 and TRBJ2-2): KAGVTQTPRYLIKTRGQQVTLSCSPISGHRSVSWYQQTPGQGLQFLFEYFSETQRNKGNFPGRFSGRQFSNSRSEMNVSTLELGDSALYLCASSLGRGPGSGELFFGEGSRLTVL.

J is TRBJ1-5 and V is TRBV19, with D possibly TRBD1 on 5 matching bases. The V gene lost 1 base and the J gene lost 9 bases, with 13 bases spanning the gap. This CDR3 is built from 14 residues. Germline V lookup: CDR1 LNHDA, CDR2 SQIVND (reference sequence). CDR3: CASSIGTRDWPQHF. The CDR3 coding sequence is TGTGCCAGTAGTATAGGGACAAGAGATTGGCCCCAGCATTTT.

The chain is built from TRBV27 and TRBJ1-6, with D maybe TRBD1 (6 bases). Trimming cost V 3 bases and J 10 bases, with 16 bases left between them. Germline-derived CDR1 and CDR2 are MNHEY and SMNVEV (reference sequence). The CDR3 is 15 residues long. Written as DNA, the CDR3 is TGTGCCAGCAGTTTCTTAGGGGGAGATTGGTCACCCCTCCACTTT. Protein sequence: CASSFLGGDWSPLHF.

The chain joins TRBV28 to TRBJ1-2; no firm D call. This CDR3 spans 14 amino acids. Germline loops: CDR1 MDHEN, CDR2 SYDVKM. V was shortened by 5 bases and J by 0 bases, with 10 bases between the two germline ends. The CDR3 DNA reads TGTGCCAGCAGTCTTGGAGGAACTAACTATGGCTACACCTTC. It codes for CASSLGGTNYGYTF.

The chain couples TRBV9 to TRBJ2-3; D is unresolved. CDR3 size: 15 residues. Trimming took 3 bases from V and 5 from J, leaving 16 bases between them. Germline values: CDR1 SGDLS, CDR2 YYNGEE. CDR3 DNA: TGTGCCAGCAGCGAGGCAGGCGTAATAATAGATACGCAGTATTTT. Amino acid sequence: CASSEAGVIIDTQYF.

This clone was seen just once. CDR3 sequence (DNA): TGTGCCAGCAGGGTTGTCGGGAGTTTGGGGGAGACCCAGTACTTC. It translates to CASRVVGSLGETQYF. J is TRBJ2-5 and V is TRBV6-1; TRBD2 is a possible D gene (6 bases). V lost 6 bases to trimming and J lost 5 bases, with 19 bases between them. The CDR3 runs to 15 residues. Germline CDR1 reads MNHNS; CDR2 reads SASEGT.

The chain recombines TRBV7-3 with TRBJ2-3, with 8 positions matching TRBD2. The CDR3 sequence is 16 residues long. CDR1 is SGHTA, CDR2 FQGTGA, per germline. V was pared by 5 bases and J by 2 bases, with 9 bases of the junction left unmatched. The CDR3 sequence is CASSPLAGINTDTQYF. The CDR3 region has the DNA TGTGCCAGCAGCCCTTTAGCGGGAATAAACACAGATACGCAGTATTTT.

This clone was seen only a few times. The genes are TRBV6-5 and TRBJ1-6, with 7 bases aligning to TRBD1. In germline, CDR1 is MNHEY, CDR2 SVGAGI. Unmatched junction bases numbered 8, after V lost 5 bases and J lost 7 bases. This CDR3 region has 15 residues. The CDR3 spells CASSRPGQKNSPLHF. In nucleotides, the CDR3 is TGTGCCAGCAGTCGACCGGGACAGAAAAATTCACCCCTCCACTTT.

CDR3: CASSRESETEAFF. As DNA, the CDR3 is TGTGCCAGCAGCCGGGAAAGTGAAACTGAAGCTTTCTTT. The chain couples TRBV5-4 to TRBJ1-1; D is ambiguous. CDR1 and CDR2 from the germline V gene are SGHNT and YYREEE (reference sequence). CDR3 length: 13 amino acids. The V and J ends lost 4 bases and 5 bases respectively, with 12 bases between them.

Details on this clone: Within the sample, other DNA sequences also encode this same CDR3. The genes are TRBV19 and TRBJ1-5; 10 bases fit TRBD1. Germline V gene data show CDR1 as LNHDA and CDR2 as SQIVND (reference sequence). V shed 5 bases and J 2 bases; nucleotides not matched to a gene: 9. This CDR3 spans 17 amino acids. The CDR3 nucleotides read TGTGCCAGTAGTCATGGGGACAGGGGAGATGGCAATCAGCCCCAGCATTTT. It specifies CASSHGDRGDGNQPQHF.

The gene calls are TRBV13 and TRBJ2-1, with TRBD2 identical over 8 bases. The CDR3 extends over 16 amino acids. Germline V gene lookup returns CDR1 PRHDT and CDR2 FYEKMQ (reference sequence). The J segment lost 0 bases and the V segment lost 5 bases, leaving 6 bases of the junction unmatched. The CDR3 here is CASSPAGGGSYNEQFF. As DNA, the CDR3 is TGTGCCAGCAGCCCGGCGGGGGGCGGCTCCTACAATGAGCAGTTCTTC.

The V call is TRBV5-4, the J call TRBJ2-7; D is ambiguous. This CDR3 is 14 amino acids long. Germline lookup yields CDR1 SGHNT and CDR2 YYREEE (reference sequence). V was shortened by 4 bases and J by 0 bases, with 11 bases between the two germline ends. DNA of the CDR3: TGTGCCAGCAGCCGGACGGTACGCTCCTACGAGCAGTACTTC. This codes for CASSRTVRSYEQYF.

V usage is TRBV2 and J usage is TRBJ1-1; D ambiguous. Germline V gives CDR1 SNHLY, CDR2 FYNNEI. Between the trimmed V and J ends, which lost 6 bases and 1 base, there was a span of 9 bases. The CDR3 contains 13 residues. The CDR3 DNA follows: TGTGCCAGCAGGCAGACCGAGAACACTGAAGCTTTCTTT. Translated: CASRQTENTEAFF.

This clone has a single count. The chain links TRBV30 to TRBJ2-2; either TRBD1 or TRBD2 may supply D (6 bases each). V was clipped by 3 bases and J by 2 bases, with 13 bases between them. Germline-derived CDR1 and CDR2 are GTSNPN and SVGIG (reference sequence). The CDR3 has 15 residues. CDR3 nucleotides: TGTGCCTGGAGCGCGGGACACCGAAACACCGGGGAGCTGTTTTTT. It encodes CAWSAGHRNTGELFF. The whole variable domain, filled in from reference TRBV30 and TRBJ2-2, reads SQTIHQWPATLVQPVGSPLSLECTVEGTSNPNLYWYRQAAGRGLQLLFYSVGIGQISSEVPQNLSASRPQDRQFILSSKKLLLSDSGFYLCAWSAGHRNTGELFFGEGSRLTVL.

V gene TRBV6-5 combines with J gene TRBJ2-7; D not resolved. Trimming shortened V by 8 bases and J by 5 bases, and 10 bases separated the two germline ends. Per the germline V gene, CDR1 is MNHEY and CDR2 is SVGAGI. CDR3 size: 11 residues. In DNA form, the CDR3 reads TGTGCCAGCCGGGTCGGCCACGAGCAGTACTTC. This codes for CASRVGHEQYF.

This clone was counted once. The chain combines TRBV9 with TRBJ1-4, with TRBD1 as a possible D gene (5 bases). Germline V gene data show CDR1 as SGDLS and CDR2 as YYNGEE. The ends were cut back, 2 bases at V and 8 bases at J, with 19 bases in the middle. This CDR3 comprises 16 residues. CDR3 coding DNA: TGTGCCAGCAGCGTTACCCCCGGGCAGGGAAGGGAAAAACTGTTTTTT. Translating it yields CASSVTPGQGREKLFF.

This chain connects TRBV10-1 to TRBJ2-5; no definite D call. The J call is uncertain, as TRBJ2-7 better fits the DNA end. The germline V gene has CDR1 WNHNN and CDR2 SYGVQD (reference sequence). CDR3 size: 16 residues. The CDR3 protein is CASSESDTAPLYEQYF. The DNA for the CDR3 is TGCGCCAGCAGTGAGTCGGATACAGCTCCCCTCTACGAGCAGTACTTC.

This chain joins TRBV10-3 and TRBJ2-2, with D perhaps TRBD1 (5 bases). The CDR3 has 15 residues. CDR1 is ENHRY, CDR2 SYGVKD, per germline. Deletions cut 3 bases from V and 1 base from J, with 9 bases between. CDR3 sequence reads: CAISEGQGNTGELFF. DNA for the CDR3: TGTGCCATCAGTGAAGGGCAGGGGAACACCGGGGAGCTGTTTTTT.

The V gene is TRBV29-1, the J gene TRBJ2-1, with D unresolved. V was clipped by 4 bases and J by 1 base, with 11 bases between them. CDR1 is SQVTM, CDR2 ANQGSEA, per germline. The CDR3 extends over 14 amino acids. DNA of the CDR3: TGCAGCGTTGTTAGGCGCCTTTCCTACAATGAGCAGTTCTTC. The encoded protein is CSVVRRLSYNEQFF.

The rearrangement uses TRBV29-1 and TRBJ2-1, with 10 positions matching TRBD1. CDR1 and CDR2 (germline): SQVTM, ANQGSEA. The CDR3 totals 16 residues. The ends lost 3 bases at V and 5 bases at J; junction bases unmatched: 10. CDR3 protein: CSVDRPGQGKNNEQFF. CDR3 sequence (DNA): TGCAGCGTTGATCGGCCGGGACAGGGGAAAAACAATGAGCAGTTCTTC.